This T cell receptor beta chain appears in the sequencing data of a study of response to subunit inactivated influenza vaccine. The table lists this clonotype with a few counts. Its cognate antigen is unknown. General study results and limits: Seasonal influenza vaccination, on each occasion, was suggested by the authors to recruit few new T cells.

Looked up from germline, CDR1 is SEHNR and CDR2 is FQNEAQ (reference sequence). The CDR3 is 13 amino acids. V lost 5 bases and J 5 bases, leaving 9 bases between the germline ends. MiXCR was run by TCRdb on the RT-PCR reads, yielding one entry per CDR3 protein. The repertoire holds about 700,000 distinct CDR3 sequences, 14% seen once, with 7.5% to 9% in the top ten. The sequence was obtained from a man aged 50 to 60 who received an inactivated influenza vaccine. Sequenced here: PBMCs from blood, sampled 14 days before vaccination. The genes are TRBV7-9 and TRBJ2-2; the D gene is possibly TRBD1 (5 bases). This CDR3 reads CASSTGRTGELFF. The CDR3 DNA is TGTGCCAGCAGCACAGGACGGACCGGGGAGCTGTTTTTT. Full variable domain (rest looked up from reference TRBV7-9 and TRBJ2-2): DTGVSQNPRHKITKRGQNVTFRCDPISEHNRLYWYRQTLGQGPEFLTYFQNEAQLEKSRLLSDRFSAERPKGSFSTLEIQRTEQGDSAMYLCASSTGRTGELFFGEGSRLTVL.